The rows below give T cell receptor beta chains drawn from one sample of a study of blood T cell repertoires in COVID-19. Assay used: immunoSEQ multiplex PCR; TCRdb lists only in-frame clones, some missing. The sample carries tens of thousands of clones, over 70% recorded once. What was sequenced was peripheral blood. All receptors derive from a middle-aged man with active COVID-19. Both conserved end residues are part of each CDR3. The D gene is left open where the match is weak. Some rows mark clone size as missing; the rest say once, few, many or name a class of expanded clone.

clone_size: .
d_call: .
v_call: TRBV21-1
cdr3_length: 16
j_call: TRBJ2-7
cdr3_nt: TGTGCCAGCAGCACCCCGGTAGGAGGGCAGGACAACGAGCAGTACTTC
cdr3_aa: CASSTPVGGQDNEQYF

clone_size: .
d_call: TRBD2
v_call: TRBV7-2
cdr3_length: 15
j_call: TRBJ2-1
cdr3_nt: TGTGCCAGCAGCTTCACTAGCGGGAGGGACAATGAGCAGTTCTTC
cdr3_aa: CASSFTSGRDNEQFF

clone_size: .
d_call: .
v_call: TRBV19
cdr3_length: 14
j_call: TRBJ1-5
cdr3_nt: TGTGCCAGTAACATGGGAGGTAGCAATCAGCCCCAGCATTTT
cdr3_aa: CASNMGGSNQPQHF

clone_size: .
d_call: TRBD1
v_call: TRBV5-1
cdr3_length: 15
j_call: TRBJ1-1
cdr3_nt: TGCGCCAGCAGCGCGGGACAGGGCGCGAACACTGAAGCTTTCTTT
cdr3_aa: CASSAGQGANTEAFF

clone_size: .
d_call: .
v_call: TRBV30
cdr3_length: 13
j_call: TRBJ1-2
cdr3_nt: TGTGCCTGGAGTGCCTACAGGGTCTATGGCTACACCTTC
cdr3_aa: CAWSAYRVYGYTF

clone_size: .
d_call: TRBD2
v_call: TRBV5-1
cdr3_length: 17
j_call: TRBJ2-5
cdr3_nt: TGCGCCAGCAGCATAGGGACCGGGACTAGCGAGAGAGAGACCCAGTACTTC
cdr3_aa: CASSIGTGTSERETQYF

clone_size: .
d_call: .
v_call: TRBV10-3
cdr3_length: 14
j_call: TRBJ1-1
cdr3_nt: TGTGCCATCAGCCAGGGGTCCCTGGTCACTGAAGCTTTCTTT
cdr3_aa: CAISQGSLVTEAFF

clone_size: .
d_call: TRBD1
v_call: TRBV29-1
cdr3_length: 13
j_call: TRBJ1-2
cdr3_nt: TGCAGCGTTGCTAGGGGGACAGCCTATGGCTACACCTTC
cdr3_aa: CSVARGTAYGYTF

clone_size: once
d_call: TRBD2
v_call: TRBV19
cdr3_length: 13
j_call: TRBJ2-7
cdr3_nt: TGTGCCAGTAGTTACGGACTAGCGGGTGAGCAGTACTTC
cdr3_aa: CASSYGLAGEQYF

clone_size: .
d_call: .
v_call: TRBV10-3
cdr3_length: 13
j_call: TRBJ1-1
cdr3_nt: TGTGCCATCAGTGACCCCATGCAGGGCGAAGCTTTCTTT
cdr3_aa: CAISDPMQGEAFF

clone_size: .
d_call: TRBD2
v_call: TRBV24-1
cdr3_length: 16
j_call: TRBJ2-7
cdr3_nt: TGTGCCACCAGTGACCGCGGGACTAGCGGACACTACGAGCAGTACTTC
cdr3_aa: CATSDRGTSGHYEQYF

clone_size: .
d_call: TRBD2
v_call: TRBV19
cdr3_length: 16
j_call: TRBJ2-1
cdr3_nt: TGTGCCAGTAGGTATTCTGGGTCTAGCGGCGCCGATGAGCAGTTCTTC
cdr3_aa: CASRYSGSSGADEQFF

clone_size: .
d_call: TRBD1
v_call: TRBV27
cdr3_length: 15
j_call: TRBJ2-7
cdr3_nt: TGTGCCAGCATTCGTTACGGGGCAGGGGGCTACGAGCAGTACTTC
cdr3_aa: CASIRYGAGGYEQYF

clone_size: .
d_call: .
v_call: TRBV5-8
cdr3_length: 14
j_call: TRBJ1-1
cdr3_nt: TGTGCCAGCAGCTTGGTCGACAGAGACACTGAAGCTTTCTTT
cdr3_aa: CASSLVDRDTEAFF

clone_size: .
d_call: TRBD1
v_call: TRBV11-2
cdr3_length: 14
j_call: TRBJ2-7
cdr3_nt: TGTGCCAGCAGCTTACTACAGGGGGCCCACGAGCAGTACTTC
cdr3_aa: CASSLLQGAHEQYF

clone_size: .
d_call: .
v_call: TRBV28
cdr3_length: 18
j_call: TRBJ2-6
cdr3_nt: TGTGCCAGCAGTTTCCCGGGACATTACTACTCTGGGGCCAACGTCCTGACTTTC
cdr3_aa: CASSFPGHYYSGANVLTF

clone_size: .
d_call: TRBD2
v_call: TRBV19
cdr3_length: 22
j_call: TRBJ2-4
cdr3_nt: TGTGCCAGTAGTATCGCCGTGAGCGGGAGGTTTCTGCGATTCCTAGCCAAAAACATTCAGTACTTC
cdr3_aa: CASSIAVSGRFLRFLAKNIQYF

clone_size: .
d_call: .
v_call: TRBV7-7
cdr3_length: 15
j_call: TRBJ2-5
cdr3_nt: TGTGCTAGCAGCCCGACGGGACTCCTAACGGAGACCCAGTACTTC
cdr3_aa: CASSPTGLLTETQYF

clone_size: .
d_call: TRBD2
v_call: TRBV28
cdr3_length: 14
j_call: TRBJ2-7
cdr3_nt: TGTGCCAGCGGGACTAGCGGGGGGGCCTACGAGCAGTACTTC
cdr3_aa: CASGTSGGAYEQYF

clone_size: .
d_call: TRBD1
v_call: TRBV30
cdr3_length: 15
j_call: TRBJ1-4
cdr3_nt: TGTGCCTGGGGCCCTTGGGGGACAGGTCCATCTAAACTGTTTTTT
cdr3_aa: CAWGPWGTGPSKLFF

clone_size: .
d_call: .
v_call: TRBV7-9
cdr3_length: 15
j_call: TRBJ2-7
cdr3_nt: TGTGCCAGCAGCGCCGTTCGGGGAGTCGGGAGTGAGCAGTACTTC
cdr3_aa: CASSAVRGVGSEQYF

clone_size: few
d_call: .
v_call: TRBV7-3
cdr3_length: 14
j_call: TRBJ2-2
cdr3_nt: TGTGCCAGCAGCTTAAGTGGGAGGACCGGGGAGCTGTTTTTT
cdr3_aa: CASSLSGRTGELFF

clone_size: .
d_call: TRBD1
v_call: TRBV19
cdr3_length: 15
j_call: TRBJ1-1
cdr3_nt: TGTGCCAGTACCCAAGGCGACAGGGGGTGGGCTGAAGCTTTCTTT
cdr3_aa: CASTQGDRGWAEAFF

clone_size: .
d_call: .
v_call: TRBV27
cdr3_length: 12
j_call: TRBJ2-7
cdr3_nt: TGTGCCAGCAGCCTGAGCTCCTACGAGCAGTACTTC
cdr3_aa: CASSLSSYEQYF

clone_size: .
d_call: .
v_call: TRBV6-5
cdr3_length: 14
j_call: TRBJ1-3
cdr3_nt: TGTGCCAGCAGGCCTCTCAGCTCTGGAAACACCATATATTTT
cdr3_aa: CASRPLSSGNTIYF

clone_size: .
d_call: .
v_call: TRBV2
cdr3_length: 11
j_call: TRBJ1-2
cdr3_nt: TGTGCCAGCAGTGAGCGGGGGGGATACACCTTC
cdr3_aa: CASSERGGYTF

clone_size: .
d_call: TRBD1
v_call: TRBV10-3
cdr3_length: 17
j_call: TRBJ1-1
cdr3_nt: TGTGCCATCAGTGGCGGACCCGGGACAGGTGACCTAGGTGAAGCTTTCTTT
cdr3_aa: CAISGGPGTGDLGEAFF

clone_size: .
d_call: .
v_call: TRBV7-9
cdr3_length: 13
j_call: TRBJ1-2
cdr3_nt: TGTGCCAGCCAAAGGCAGGGATATTCTGGCTACACCTTC
cdr3_aa: CASQRQGYSGYTF

clone_size: .
d_call: TRBD2
v_call: TRBV2
cdr3_length: 15
j_call: TRBJ2-5
cdr3_nt: TGTGCCAGCAGGGGAGGGAGCGGGCGTCTGGAGACCCAGTACTTC
cdr3_aa: CASRGGSGRLETQYF

clone_size: .
d_call: TRBD2
v_call: TRBV2
cdr3_length: 15
j_call: TRBJ2-7
cdr3_nt: TGTGCCAGCAGTGAACGGTGGCGGGAGGGCCGCGAGCAGTACTTC
cdr3_aa: CASSERWREGREQYF

clone_size: .
d_call: TRBD1
v_call: TRBV28
cdr3_length: 15
j_call: TRBJ1-2
cdr3_nt: TGTGCCAGCAGCCCGTCCCGGGACAGGGGCGGGGGCTACACCTTC
cdr3_aa: CASSPSRDRGGGYTF

clone_size: .
d_call: .
v_call: TRBV27
cdr3_length: 14
j_call: TRBJ2-7
cdr3_nt: TGTGCCAGCAGTTTGGGGGCAGGGGTCTACGAGCAGTACTTC
cdr3_aa: CASSLGAGVYEQYF

clone_size: .
d_call: .
v_call: TRBV5-6
cdr3_length: 12
j_call: TRBJ2-5
cdr3_nt: TGTGCCAGCAGGCGACAGCAAGAGACCCAGTACTTC
cdr3_aa: CASRRQQETQYF

clone_size: .
d_call: .
v_call: TRBV6-5
cdr3_length: 16
j_call: TRBJ2-4
cdr3_nt: TGTGCCAGCAGTTCCGGAGAACAGGGAGCCAAAAACATTCAGTACTTC
cdr3_aa: CASSSGEQGAKNIQYF

clone_size: once
d_call: .
v_call: TRBV7-2
cdr3_length: 15
j_call: TRBJ2-7
cdr3_nt: TGTGCCAGCAGCTTATATGCCCGACAGGCCCACGAGCAGTACTTC
cdr3_aa: CASSLYARQAHEQYF

clone_size: .
d_call: .
v_call: TRBV11-2
cdr3_length: 13
j_call: TRBJ1-1
cdr3_nt: TGTGCCAGCAGCTTGATCCCGGACACTGAAGCTTTCTTT
cdr3_aa: CASSLIPDTEAFF